What follows describes a single TCR beta chain. The data were taken from a study of blood T cell repertoires in COVID-19. The CDR3 covers 16 residues. Losses at the gene ends were 0 bases for V and 3 bases for J; bases not matched to a gene: 10. Looked up from germline, CDR1 is SQVTM and CDR2 is ANQGSEA. The authors' processing: The assay estimated nucleated cells by amplifying reference gene primers. The method was immunoSEQ multiplex PCR; TCRdb's version includes in-frame clones alone and lacks a portion of them. V and J calls plus clone size are reproduced from that table; the DNA served to infer D and trimming. Of a few hundred thousand clones listed, 84% were seen once; the top ten hold about 3.5%.

The specimen sequenced was PBMCs or T cells enriched from blood (not recorded which). V and J are TRBV29-1 and TRBJ2-7; TRBD1 aligns across 8 bases. The TCR sequence derives from a man aged 50 to 59 who had recovered from COVID-19. CDR3 amino acids: CSVEDLVGQGHYEQYF. For the CDR3, the DNA is TGCAGCGTTGAAGATCTTGTAGGACAGGGCCACTACGAGCAGTACTTC.